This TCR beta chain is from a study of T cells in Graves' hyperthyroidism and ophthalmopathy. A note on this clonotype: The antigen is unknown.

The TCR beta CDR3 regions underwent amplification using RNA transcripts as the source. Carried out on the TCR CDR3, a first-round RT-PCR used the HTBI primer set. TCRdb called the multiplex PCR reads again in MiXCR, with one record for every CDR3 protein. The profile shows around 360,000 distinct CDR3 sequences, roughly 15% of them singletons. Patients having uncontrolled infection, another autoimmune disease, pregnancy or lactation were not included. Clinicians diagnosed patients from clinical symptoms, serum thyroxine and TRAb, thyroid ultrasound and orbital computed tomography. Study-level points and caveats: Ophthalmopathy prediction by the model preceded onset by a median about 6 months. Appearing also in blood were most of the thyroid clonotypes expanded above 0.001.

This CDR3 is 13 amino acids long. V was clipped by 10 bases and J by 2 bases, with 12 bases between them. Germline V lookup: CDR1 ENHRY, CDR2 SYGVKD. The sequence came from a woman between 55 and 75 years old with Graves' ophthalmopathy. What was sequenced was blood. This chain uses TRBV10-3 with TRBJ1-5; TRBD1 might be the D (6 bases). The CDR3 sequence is CATQTGGNQPQHF. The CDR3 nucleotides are TGTGCCACCCAGACAGGAGGCAATCAGCCCCAGCATTTT.